This T cell receptor (beta chain) was identified during a study of T cell repertoires in cytomegalovirus infection. Overall study context: Public signatures in TCR beta pointed to CMV infection and matching HLA type.

Comment on this clonotype: Antigen unknown.

TCRdb recomputed calls from the reads with MiXCR, one row per CDR3 protein. The table lists some 940,000 distinct CDR3 sequences, around 31% of them singletons. The receptor was derived from a human donor in good health (CMV status not recorded). Some clones in this sample may be carry-over from other donors' samples. Specimen: cultured CD8+ T cells from PBMCs, collected from culture after CMV antigen stimulation.

The CDR3 bases are TGTGGGACAGGGGAGGCCGGGGAGCTGTTTTTT. It encodes CGTGEAGELFF. The V gene is TRBV6-6, the J gene TRBJ2-2; 9 positions match TRBD1. Germline loops: CDR1 MNHNY, CDR2 SVGAGI (reference sequence). The CDR3 covers 11 residues.